This note documents a single TCR beta chain sequence. What it recognizes is unknown. These data originate in a study of T-cell memory formation after mild COVID-19. V shed 7 bases, J shed 1 base, and the junction held 5 bases outside the gene matches. The germline V gene has CDR1 SQVTM and CDR2 ANQGSEA. CDR3 length: 13 amino acids. cDNA libraries for TCR alpha and TCR beta, carrying sample barcodes and UMIs, came from 5'RACE with constant-segment primers. TCRdb re-called the 5' RACE reads with MiXCR, one entry per CDR3 protein. The table has about 180,000 distinct CDR3 sequences, 15% to 20% seen once; the top ten hold 2% to 2.5%. Study-wide results and caveats: The appearance of some responding clones in pre-infection memory suggested that cross-reactive memory joined. Clones shrinking from day 15 to 85 showed even CD4/CD8 mixes; later expanders tilted CD4+.

Sequenced: PBMCs or a T cell subset sorted from them (not recorded which). The source is an adult woman who had mild COVID-19 (a few samples of this study predate the infection). Cell type and time point are not known. The rearrangement uses TRBV29-1 and TRBJ1-1; 8 nucleotides line up with TRBD1. CDR3 sequence (DNA): TGCAGCGGCCGACAGGGGAGGAACACTGAAGCTTTCTTT. This gives the protein CSGRQGRNTEAFF.